This TCR beta chain was captured in a study of read filtering for tumor transcriptome and immune sequencing. Study details: By R-ISS, stages I, II and III held around 8, 15 and 7 patients.

Concerning this clonotype: What it binds is not known.

General study findings and limits: Even smaller IR-seq throughput identified most shared clonotypes.

This CDR3 spans 16 amino acids. The V and J ends lost 1 base and 4 bases respectively, with 16 bases between them. Germline V lookup: CDR1 SGHKS, CDR2 YYEKEE (reference sequence). Every patient had bone marrow sampled while the disease was active. Molecular barcoded adaptors covering alpha/delta and beta/gamma chains were used on about 390 ng RNA. MiXCR was run by TCRdb on the reads, yielding one entry per CDR3 protein. The sample has about 130,000 distinct CDR3 sequences, roughly an eighth seen once. The receptor was derived from a donor over 35 with multiple myeloma. The sample consisted of a population of CD138-negative cells sorted from bone marrow. The V gene is TRBV5-5, the J gene TRBJ2-3, with a possible D match to TRBD1 (5 bases). CDR3 bases: TGTGCCAGCAGCTTGCCGTACAGGATTAGGTCAGATACGCAGTATTTT. This codes for CASSLPYRIRSDTQYF.